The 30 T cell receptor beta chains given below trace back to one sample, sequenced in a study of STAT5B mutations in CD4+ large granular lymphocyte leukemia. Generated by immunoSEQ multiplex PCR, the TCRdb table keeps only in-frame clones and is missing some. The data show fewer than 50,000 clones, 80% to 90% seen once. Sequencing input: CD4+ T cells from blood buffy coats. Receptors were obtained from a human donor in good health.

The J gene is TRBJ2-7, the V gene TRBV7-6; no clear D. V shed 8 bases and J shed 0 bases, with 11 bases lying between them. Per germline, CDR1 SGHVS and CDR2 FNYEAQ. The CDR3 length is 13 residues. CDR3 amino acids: CASGNGNSYEQYF. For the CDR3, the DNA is TGTGCCAGCGGTAACGGTAACTCCTACGAGCAGTACTTC. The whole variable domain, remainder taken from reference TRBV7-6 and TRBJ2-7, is GAGVSQSPRYKVTKRGQDVALRCDPISGHVSLYWYRQALGQGPEFLTYFNYEAQQDKSGLPNDRFSAERPEGSISTLTIQRTEQRDSAMYRCASGNGNSYEQYFGPGTRLTVT.

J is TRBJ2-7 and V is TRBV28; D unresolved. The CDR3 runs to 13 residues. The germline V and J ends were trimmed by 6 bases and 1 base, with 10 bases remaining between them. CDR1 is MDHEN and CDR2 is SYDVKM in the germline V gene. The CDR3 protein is CASSRTESYEQYF. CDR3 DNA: TGTGCCAGCAGCCGTACGGAATCCTACGAGCAGTACTTC.

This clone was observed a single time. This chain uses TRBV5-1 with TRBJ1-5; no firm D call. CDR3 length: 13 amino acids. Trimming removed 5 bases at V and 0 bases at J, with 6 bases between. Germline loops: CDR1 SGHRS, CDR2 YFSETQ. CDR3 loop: CASRSDSNQPQHF. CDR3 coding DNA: TGCGCCAGCAGGTCCGATAGCAATCAGCCCCAGCATTTT. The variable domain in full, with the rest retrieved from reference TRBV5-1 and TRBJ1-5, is KAGVTQTPRYLIKTRGQQVTLSCSPISGHRSVSWYQQTPGQGLQFLFEYFSETQRNKGNFPGRFSGRQFSNSRSEMNVSTLELGDSALYLCASRSDSNQPQHFGDGTRLSIL.

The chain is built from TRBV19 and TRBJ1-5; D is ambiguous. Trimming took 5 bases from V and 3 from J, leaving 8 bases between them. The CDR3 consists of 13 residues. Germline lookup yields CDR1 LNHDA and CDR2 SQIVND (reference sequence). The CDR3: CASSSNINQPQHF. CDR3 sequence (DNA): TGTGCCAGTAGTTCGAACATCAATCAGCCCCAGCATTTT. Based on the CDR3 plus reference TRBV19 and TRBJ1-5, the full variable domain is DGGITQSPKYLFRKEGQNVTLSCEQNLNHDAMYWYRQDPGQGLRLIYYSQIVNDFQKGDIAEGYSVSREKKESFPLTVTSAQKNPTAFYLCASSSNINQPQHFGDGTRLSIL.

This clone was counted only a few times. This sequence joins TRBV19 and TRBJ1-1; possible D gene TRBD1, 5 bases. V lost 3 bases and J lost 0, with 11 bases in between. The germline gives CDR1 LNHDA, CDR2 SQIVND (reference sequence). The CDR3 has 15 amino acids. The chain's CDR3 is CASSIFGTLNTEAFF. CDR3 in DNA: TGTGCCAGTAGTATTTTCGGGACTTTGAACACTGAAGCTTTCTTT.

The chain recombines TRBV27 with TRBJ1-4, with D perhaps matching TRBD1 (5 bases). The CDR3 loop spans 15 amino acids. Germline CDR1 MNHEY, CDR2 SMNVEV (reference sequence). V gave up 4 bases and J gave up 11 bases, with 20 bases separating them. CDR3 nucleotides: TGTGCCAGCAGTTCAGATCGGGACCCGGGGGGGAAACTGTTTTTT. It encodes CASSSDRDPGGKLFF.

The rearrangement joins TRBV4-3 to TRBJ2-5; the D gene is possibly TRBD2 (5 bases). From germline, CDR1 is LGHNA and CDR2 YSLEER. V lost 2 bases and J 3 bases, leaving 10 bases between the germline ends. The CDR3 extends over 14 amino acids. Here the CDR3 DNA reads TGCGCCAGCAGCCAAATTTTCGGGAAAGAGACCCAGTACTTC. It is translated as CASSQIFGKETQYF.

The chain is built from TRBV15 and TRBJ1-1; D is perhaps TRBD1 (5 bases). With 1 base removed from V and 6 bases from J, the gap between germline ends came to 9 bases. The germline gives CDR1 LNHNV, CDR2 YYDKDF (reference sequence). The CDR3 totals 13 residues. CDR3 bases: TGTGCCACCAGCAGAGTTCTACAGGCTGAAGCTTTCTTT. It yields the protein CATSRVLQAEAFF.

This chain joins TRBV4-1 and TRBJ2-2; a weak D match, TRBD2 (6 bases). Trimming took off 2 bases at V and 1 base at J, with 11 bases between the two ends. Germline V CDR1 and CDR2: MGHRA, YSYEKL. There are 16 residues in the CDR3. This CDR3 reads CASSQLGGLNTGELFF. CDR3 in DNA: TGCGCCAGCAGCCAACTTGGGGGACTGAACACCGGGGAGCTGTTTTTT.

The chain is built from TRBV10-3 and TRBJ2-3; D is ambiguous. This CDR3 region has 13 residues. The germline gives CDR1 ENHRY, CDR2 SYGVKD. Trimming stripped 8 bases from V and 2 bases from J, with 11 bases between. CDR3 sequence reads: CAISGLVTDTQYF. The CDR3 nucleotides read TGTGCCATCTCCGGGCTAGTCACAGATACGCAGTATTTT.

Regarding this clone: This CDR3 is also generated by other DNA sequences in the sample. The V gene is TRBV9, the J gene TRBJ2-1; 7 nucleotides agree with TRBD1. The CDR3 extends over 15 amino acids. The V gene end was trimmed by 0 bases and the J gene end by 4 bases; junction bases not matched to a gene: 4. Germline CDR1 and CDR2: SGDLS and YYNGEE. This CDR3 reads CASSVEGTAYNEQFF. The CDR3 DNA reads TGTGCCAGCAGCGTAGAAGGGACAGCTTACAATGAGCAGTTCTTC.

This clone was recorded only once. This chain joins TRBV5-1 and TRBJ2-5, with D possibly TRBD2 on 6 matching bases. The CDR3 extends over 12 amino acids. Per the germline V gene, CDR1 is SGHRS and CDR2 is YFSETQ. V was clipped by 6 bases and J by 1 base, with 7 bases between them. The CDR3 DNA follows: TGCGCCAGCAAGACTAGCCAAGAGACCCAGTACTTC. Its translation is CASKTSQETQYF.

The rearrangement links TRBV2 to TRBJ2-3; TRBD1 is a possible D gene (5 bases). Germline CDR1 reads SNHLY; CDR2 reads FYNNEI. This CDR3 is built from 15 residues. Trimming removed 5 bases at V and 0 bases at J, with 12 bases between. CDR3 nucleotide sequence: TGTGCCAGCAGTCAAAACCGACAGAGCACAGATACGCAGTATTTT. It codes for CASSQNRQSTDTQYF.

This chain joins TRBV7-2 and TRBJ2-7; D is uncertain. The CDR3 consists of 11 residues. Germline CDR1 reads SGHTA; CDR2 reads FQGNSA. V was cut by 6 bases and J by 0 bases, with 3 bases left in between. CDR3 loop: CASRSSYEQYF. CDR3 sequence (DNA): TGTGCCAGCAGGTCCTCCTACGAGCAGTACTTC.

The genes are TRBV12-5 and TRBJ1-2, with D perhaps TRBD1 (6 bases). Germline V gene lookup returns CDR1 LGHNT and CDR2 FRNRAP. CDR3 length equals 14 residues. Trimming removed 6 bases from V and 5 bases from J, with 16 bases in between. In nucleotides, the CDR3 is TGTGCTAGTGGCATGGATGGGGGGCAGTATGGCTACACCTTC. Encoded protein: CASGMDGGQYGYTF.

CDR3 DNA sequence: TGTGCCAGCAGTTACTCGATACTAGCGGGCCTCAATGAGCAGTTCTTC. Its translation: CASSYSILAGLNEQFF. This sequence joins TRBV6-5 and TRBJ2-1, with 9 bases that match TRBD2. Germline V lookup: CDR1 MNHEY, CDR2 SVGAGI. Losses at the gene ends were 0 bases for V and 6 bases for J; bases not matched to a gene: 6. This CDR3 comprises 16 residues.

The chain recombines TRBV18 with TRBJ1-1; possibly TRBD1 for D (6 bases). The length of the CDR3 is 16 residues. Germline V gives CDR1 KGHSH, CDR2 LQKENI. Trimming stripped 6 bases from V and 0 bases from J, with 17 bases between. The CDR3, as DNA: TGTGCCAGCTCGGAATGGACACAGGGCATGAACACTGAAGCTTTCTTT. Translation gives CASSEWTQGMNTEAFF.

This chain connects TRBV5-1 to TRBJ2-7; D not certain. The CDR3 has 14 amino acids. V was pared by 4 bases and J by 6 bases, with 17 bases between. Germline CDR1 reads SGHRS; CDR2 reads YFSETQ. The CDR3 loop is CASSPGLELSEQYF. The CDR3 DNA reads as TGCGCCAGCAGCCCCGGGCTAGAACTCTCCGAGCAGTACTTC.

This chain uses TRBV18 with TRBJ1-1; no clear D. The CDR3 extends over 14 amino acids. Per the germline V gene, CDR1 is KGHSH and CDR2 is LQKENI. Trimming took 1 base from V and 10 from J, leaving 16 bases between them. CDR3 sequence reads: CASSPRTFDGRAFF. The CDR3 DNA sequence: TGTGCCAGCTCACCACGGACGTTTGATGGGCGAGCTTTCTTT.

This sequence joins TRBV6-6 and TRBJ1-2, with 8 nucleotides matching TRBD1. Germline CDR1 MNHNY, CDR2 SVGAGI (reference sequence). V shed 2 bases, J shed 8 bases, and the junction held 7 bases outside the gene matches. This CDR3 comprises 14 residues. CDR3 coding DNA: TGTGCCAGCAGTTACGGGACAGGTCTCGGGGGCTACACCTTC. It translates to CASSYGTGLGGYTF.

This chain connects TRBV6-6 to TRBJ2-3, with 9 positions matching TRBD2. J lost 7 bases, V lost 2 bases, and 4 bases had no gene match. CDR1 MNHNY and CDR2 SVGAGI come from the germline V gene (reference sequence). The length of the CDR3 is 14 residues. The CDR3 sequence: CASSYAGGPNTQYF. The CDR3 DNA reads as TGTGCCAGCAGTTACGCGGGAGGGCCAAATACGCAGTATTTT.

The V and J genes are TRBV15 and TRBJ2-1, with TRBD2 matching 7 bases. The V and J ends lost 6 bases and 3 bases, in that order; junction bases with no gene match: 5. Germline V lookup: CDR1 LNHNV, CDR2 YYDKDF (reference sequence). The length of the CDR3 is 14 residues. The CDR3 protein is CATSRAGNYNEQFF. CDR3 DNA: TGTGCCACCAGTCGAGCGGGGAACTACAATGAGCAGTTCTTC.

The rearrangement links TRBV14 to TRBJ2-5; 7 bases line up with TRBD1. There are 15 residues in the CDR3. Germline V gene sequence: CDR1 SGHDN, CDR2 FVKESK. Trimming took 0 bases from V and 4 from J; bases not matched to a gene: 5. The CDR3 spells CASSQDEGARETQYF. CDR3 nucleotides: TGTGCCAGCAGCCAAGATGAGGGGGCGAGAGAGACCCAGTACTTC. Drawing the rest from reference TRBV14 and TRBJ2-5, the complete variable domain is EAGVTQFPSHSVIEKGQTVTLRCDPISGHDNLYWYRRVMGKEIKFLLHFVKESKQDESGMPNNRFLAERTGGTYSTLKVQPAELEDSGVYFCASSQDEGARETQYFGPGTRLLVL.

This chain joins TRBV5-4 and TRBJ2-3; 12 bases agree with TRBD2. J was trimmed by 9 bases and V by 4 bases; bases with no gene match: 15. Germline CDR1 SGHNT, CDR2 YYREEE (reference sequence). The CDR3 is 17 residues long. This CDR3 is CASSPTSGTSGHDTQYF. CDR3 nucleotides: TGTGCCAGCAGCCCTACGAGCGGGACTAGCGGGCACGACACGCAGTATTTT.

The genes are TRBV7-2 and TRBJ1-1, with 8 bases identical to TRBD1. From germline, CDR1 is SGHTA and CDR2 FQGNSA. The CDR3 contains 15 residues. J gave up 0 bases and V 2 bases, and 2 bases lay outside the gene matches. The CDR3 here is CASSLSTGVNTEAFF. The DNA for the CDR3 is TGTGCCAGCAGCTTATCGACAGGGGTGAACACTGAAGCTTTCTTT.

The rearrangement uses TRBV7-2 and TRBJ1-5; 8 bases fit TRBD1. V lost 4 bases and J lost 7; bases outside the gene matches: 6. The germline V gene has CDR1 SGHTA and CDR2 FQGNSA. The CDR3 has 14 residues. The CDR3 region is CASSSQGAGQPQHF. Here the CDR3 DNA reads TGTGCCAGCAGCTCTCAGGGGGCCGGGCAGCCCCAGCATTTT.

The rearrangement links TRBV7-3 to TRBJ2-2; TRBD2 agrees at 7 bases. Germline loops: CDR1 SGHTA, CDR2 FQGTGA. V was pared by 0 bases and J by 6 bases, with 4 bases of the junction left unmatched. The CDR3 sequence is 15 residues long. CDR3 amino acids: CASSLTGGRSGELFF. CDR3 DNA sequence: TGTGCCAGCAGCTTAACGGGAGGGCGGTCCGGGGAGCTGTTTTTT. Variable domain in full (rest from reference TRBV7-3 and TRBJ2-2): GAGVSQTPSNKVTEKGKYVELRCDPISGHTALYWYRQSLGQGPEFLIYFQGTGAADDSGLPNDRFFAVRPEGSVSTLKIQRTERGDSAVYLCASSLTGGRSGELFFGEGSRLTVL.

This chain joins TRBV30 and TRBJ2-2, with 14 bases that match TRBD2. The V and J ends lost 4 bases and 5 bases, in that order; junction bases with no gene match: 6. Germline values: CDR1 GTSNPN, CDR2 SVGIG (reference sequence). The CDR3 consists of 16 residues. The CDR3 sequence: CAWMTGLAGETGELFF. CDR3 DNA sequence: TGTGCCTGGATGACGGGACTAGCGGGAGAGACCGGGGAGCTGTTTTTT.

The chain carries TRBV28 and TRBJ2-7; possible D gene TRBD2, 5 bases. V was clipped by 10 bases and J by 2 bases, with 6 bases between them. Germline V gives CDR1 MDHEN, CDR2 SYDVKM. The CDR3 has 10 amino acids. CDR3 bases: TGTGCCATCGGGACCTACGAGCAGTACTTC. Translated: CAIGTYEQYF. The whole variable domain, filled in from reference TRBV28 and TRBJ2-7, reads DVKVTQSSRYLVKRTGEKVFLECVQDMDHENMFWYRQDPGLGLRLIYFSYDVKMKEKGDIPEGYSVSREKKERFSLILESASTNQTSMYLCAIGTYEQYFGPGTRLTVT.

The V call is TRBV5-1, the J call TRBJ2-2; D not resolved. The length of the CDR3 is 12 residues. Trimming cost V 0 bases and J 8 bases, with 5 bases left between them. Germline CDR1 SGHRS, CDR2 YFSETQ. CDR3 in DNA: TGCGCCAGCAGCTTGGGCGAGGGGGAGCTGTTTTTT. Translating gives CASSLGEGELFF. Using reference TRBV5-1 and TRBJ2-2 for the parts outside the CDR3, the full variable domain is KAGVTQTPRYLIKTRGQQVTLSCSPISGHRSVSWYQQTPGQGLQFLFEYFSETQRNKGNFPGRFSGRQFSNSRSEMNVSTLELGDSALYLCASSLGEGELFFGEGSRLTVL.